This T cell receptor beta chain was identified during a study of blood T cell repertoires in COVID-19. Measured with immunoSEQ multiplex PCR; TCRdb has only the in-frame clones, and not every one. The sample has about 300,000 clones; roughly 88% are singletons. Among Cohort 3 donors, those recovered had two negative PCRs, clearance, or symptom resolution. Material: PBMCs or T cells enriched from blood (not recorded which). This clonotype originated in a man aged 25-45 years who had recovered from COVID-19.

CDR3 region: CATAEGGAYEQYF. The CDR3 nucleotides read TGTGCCACCGCCGAGGGAGGGGCCTACGAGCAGTACTTC. This chain links TRBV10-3 with TRBJ2-7, with TRBD2 matching 7 bases. Unmatched junction bases numbered 8, after V lost 10 bases and J lost 2 bases. The CDR3 covers 13 residues. In germline, CDR1 is ENHRY, CDR2 SYGVKD.